Following are 29 T cell receptor beta chains from one sample sequenced in a study of OX40 agonist ivuxolimab in advanced cancers. Clones were sequenced by immunoSEQ multiplex PCR, and TCRdb holds only the in-frame ones, with some missing. The data show some 70,000 clones, with 86% seen just once and approximately 3% held by the top ten. The specimen comprised CD4+ or CD8+ T cells sorted from blood, sampled in a trial of the OX40 agonist ivuxolimab. The receptors originated from an adult with an advanced solid tumor such as melanoma, head and neck, liver or kidney cancer.

The rearrangement joins TRBV27 to TRBJ2-7, with D possibly matching TRBD1 (8 bases). The CDR3 sequence is 13 residues long. V lost 6 bases and J 5 bases, leaving 14 bases between the germline ends. CDR1 is MNHEY, CDR2 SMNVEV, per germline (reference sequence). CDR3 DNA sequence: TGTGCCAGCAGGAGAACAGGGGGGGACGAGCAGTACTTC. Its translation: CASRRTGGDEQYF.

The CDR3 DNA follows: TGTGCCAGCAGTCCCTGGTGGTTGGGGGGGAGCACAGATACGCAGTATTTT. Translating gives CASSPWWLGGSTDTQYF. The V and J genes are TRBV2 and TRBJ2-3, with TRBD2 matching over 7 bases. Germline V gene lookup returns CDR1 SNHLY and CDR2 FYNNEI. The CDR3 consists of 17 residues. After removal of 5 bases from V and 0 bases from J, the junction contained 11 bases not matched to a gene.

The chain combines TRBV18 with TRBJ2-7; 13 bases map to TRBD2. There are 16 residues in the CDR3. J gave up 4 bases and V 5 bases, and 8 bases lay outside the gene matches. Germline CDR1 reads KGHSH; CDR2 reads LQKENI. CDR3 sequence reads: CASSTSGGAYFYEQYF. CDR3 DNA: TGTGCCAGCTCAACTAGCGGGGGGGCATATTTTTACGAGCAGTACTTC. The variable domain in full, completed from reference TRBV18 and TRBJ2-7, reads NAGVMQNPRHLVRRRGQEARLRCSPMKGHSHVYWYRQLPEEGLKFMVYLQKENIIDESGMPKERFSAEFPKEGPSILRIQQVVRGDSAAYFCASSTSGGAYFYEQYFGPGTRLTVT.

This clone was seen a handful of times. The chain has TRBV14 and TRBJ1-2; D is possibly TRBD1 (5 bases). CDR1 is SGHDN, CDR2 FVKESK, per germline. The CDR3 has 17 amino acids. Trimming removed 4 bases at V and 2 bases at J, with 20 bases between. CDR3 DNA: TGTGCCAGCAGCCCCACGAGAAGGGGCCCCTTCAACTATGGCTACACCTTC. Translated: CASSPTRRGPFNYGYTF. The full variable domain, with the rest looked up from reference TRBV14 and TRBJ1-2, is EAGVTQFPSHSVIEKGQTVTLRCDPISGHDNLYWYRRVMGKEIKFLLHFVKESKQDESGMPNNRFLAERTGGTYSTLKVQPAELEDSGVYFCASSPTRRGPFNYGYTFGSGTRLTVV.

The chain joins TRBV7-2 to TRBJ1-2; the D is unclear. Per germline, CDR1 SGHTA and CDR2 FQGNSA. Trimming pared 1 base from V and 6 bases from J, leaving 9 bases between. The CDR3 is 13 residues long. Here the CDR3 reads CASSLGGSDGYTF. CDR3 sequence (DNA): TGTGCCAGCAGCTTAGGAGGGTCTGATGGCTACACCTTC.

The CDR3 here is CASSLSTDRGFTF. DNA of the CDR3: TGTGCCAGCAGTTTATCCACTGACAGGGGGTTCACCTTC. The chain has TRBV28 and TRBJ1-2; 9 nucleotides line up with TRBD1. Trimming took 1 base from V and 13 from J; bases not matched to a gene: 7. Germline values: CDR1 MDHEN, CDR2 SYDVKM. This CDR3 is 13 amino acids long.

The chain employs TRBV28 and TRBJ1-2; unclear D gene. Trimming stripped 11 bases from V and 4 bases from J, with 17 bases between. Per the germline V gene, CDR1 is MDHEN and CDR2 is SYDVKM. This CDR3 has 13 residues. This CDR3 reads CAASRQAGYGYTF. CDR3 in DNA: TGTGCCGCCTCACGTCAGGCGGGCTATGGCTACACCTTC.

J is TRBJ2-5 and V is TRBV11-2, with D possibly TRBD2 on 6 matching bases. Germline loops: CDR1 SGHAT, CDR2 FQNNGV. This CDR3 spans 15 amino acids. Trimming shortened V by 4 bases and J by 2 bases, and 14 bases separated the two germline ends. DNA of the CDR3: TGTGCCAGCAGCTCGACTAGAGGACGACAAGAGACCCAGTACTTC. Residues: CASSSTRGRQETQYF.

This clone was seen a handful of times. The rearrangement links TRBV28 to TRBJ1-2; no reliable D call. The V gene lost 5 bases and the J gene lost 1 base, with 8 bases spanning the gap. This CDR3 region has 13 residues. Germline V gene lookup returns CDR1 MDHEN and CDR2 SYDVKM. CDR3 DNA sequence: TGTGCCAGCAGTGCCACCGTTAACTATGGCTACACCTTC. The encoded protein is CASSATVNYGYTF.

The chain links TRBV6-5 to TRBJ2-1, with 8 bases identical to TRBD2. The J segment lost 4 bases and the V segment lost 4 bases, leaving 3 bases of the junction unmatched. CDR1 and CDR2 from the germline V gene are MNHEY and SVGAGI. This CDR3 comprises 14 residues. The CDR3, as DNA: TGTGCCAGCAGTTCCGGGACTAGTTACAATGAGCAGTTCTTC. It translates to CASSSGTSYNEQFF.

The chain uses TRBV2 and TRBJ2-3; 8 nucleotides line up with TRBD2. The J segment lost 4 bases and the V segment lost 6 bases, leaving 3 bases of the junction unmatched. Germline loops: CDR1 SNHLY, CDR2 FYNNEI. The CDR3 consists of 13 residues. The CDR3 protein is CASRRGAPDTQYF. In DNA, the CDR3 is TGTGCCAGCAGGCGGGGGGCACCAGATACGCAGTATTTT.

With regard to this clone: The germline gene is not matched at one end of the junction; a read error may be the cause. V and J are TRBV27 and TRBJ1-5; 10 bases fit TRBD1. The CDR3 has 19 amino acids. Germline V gene data show CDR1 as MNHEY and CDR2 as SMNVEV (reference sequence). The CDR3 DNA follows: TGTACCAGCAGTTTACGGGCCCGGACAGGGGGGGTGAGCAATCAGCCCCAGCATTTT. Encoded protein: CTSSLRARTGGVSNQPQHF.

This clone was seen ten or more times. The genes are TRBV6-5 and TRBJ1-3; D remains ambiguous. Trimming cost V 5 bases and J 4 bases, with 15 bases left between them. Germline assignment: CDR1 MNHEY and CDR2 SVGAGI. CDR3 length: 15 amino acids. CDR3 coding DNA: TGTGCCAGCAGTCCATCGACTTATCCGGGAAACACCATATATTTT. Translating it yields CASSPSTYPGNTIYF.

The chain carries TRBV28 and TRBJ1-2; 7 bases line up with TRBD1. The J segment lost 8 bases and the V segment lost 5 bases, leaving 14 bases of the junction unmatched. Per germline, CDR1 MDHEN and CDR2 SYDVKM. The CDR3 is made up of 15 amino acids. The CDR3 nucleotides are TGTGCCAGCAGTGCCCCAGACCGACAGGGCCGAGGCTACACCTTC. Translated: CASSAPDRQGRGYTF.

The chain combines TRBV7-9 with TRBJ1-2, with unresolved D. Germline values: CDR1 SEHNR, CDR2 FQNEAQ (reference sequence). The V gene lost 5 bases and the J gene lost 7 bases, with 17 bases spanning the gap. The CDR3 is 14 residues long. CDR3 DNA sequence: TGTGCCAGCAGCCTCCCAGGAATCGACCCTGGCTACACCTTC. Translation: CASSLPGIDPGYTF.

This sequence joins TRBV15 and TRBJ2-1, with D possibly TRBD2 on 6 matching bases. V shed 1 base and J shed 6 bases, with 16 bases lying between them. The CDR3 spans 16 residues. Germline CDR1 and CDR2: LNHNV and YYDKDF (reference sequence). The CDR3 nucleotides read TGTGCCACCAGCAGAGGGGGGGATCCGGCCAGCAATGAGCAGTTCTTC. Translation: CATSRGGDPASNEQFF.

The chain joins TRBV4-3 to TRBJ1-2, with a possible D match to TRBD1 (6 bases). CDR3 length: 15 residues. Trimming left V 0 bases short and J 3 bases short, with 11 bases between. From germline, CDR1 is LGHNA and CDR2 YSLEER. CDR3 sequence: CASSQDSGEYYGYTF. Written as DNA, the CDR3 is TGCGCCAGCAGCCAAGACTCAGGGGAGTACTATGGCTACACCTTC.

This clone appeared a few times. J is TRBJ1-1 and V is TRBV11-2; TRBD1 is a possible D gene (6 bases). Trimming left V 0 bases short and J 2 bases short, with 13 bases between. Germline V gene sequence: CDR1 SGHAT, CDR2 FQNNGV. CDR3 size: 16 residues. For the CDR3, the DNA is TGTGCCAGCAGCTTAGACCCAAGCGGGGGCAACACTGAAGCTTTCTTT. Encoded protein: CASSLDPSGGNTEAFF.

V gene TRBV5-1 combines with J gene TRBJ1-4, with D maybe TRBD1 (5 bases). V lost 0 bases, J lost 5 bases, and 8 bases lay in between. There are 14 residues in the CDR3. CDR1 is SGHRS, CDR2 YFSETQ, per germline. In nucleotides, the CDR3 is TGCGCCAGCAGCTTGGAGGGGCCAAATGAAAAACTGTTTTTT. Translating it yields CASSLEGPNEKLFF. The complete variable domain, with remaining parts taken from reference TRBV5-1 and TRBJ1-4, reads KAGVTQTPRYLIKTRGQQVTLSCSPISGHRSVSWYQQTPGQGLQFLFEYFSETQRNKGNFPGRFSGRQFSNSRSEMNVSTLELGDSALYLCASSLEGPNEKLFFGSGTQLSVL.

This chain connects TRBV6-4 to TRBJ1-2; D perhaps matches TRBD1 (6 bases). Germline lookup yields CDR1 MRHNA and CDR2 SNTAGT. Trimming stripped 6 bases from V and 5 bases from J, with 10 bases between. The length of the CDR3 is 12 residues. CDR3 nucleotide sequence: TGTGCCAGCAGGGGTACAGGGTATGGCTACACCTTC. It is translated as CASRGTGYGYTF.

The rearrangement joins TRBV11-2 to TRBJ1-1; D gene uncertain. Per germline, CDR1 SGHAT and CDR2 FQNNGV. V shed 5 bases and J shed 3 bases, with 10 bases lying between them. CDR3 size: 13 residues. The CDR3 bases are TGTGCCAGCAGCCTAGGGAGAGACACTGAAGCTTTCTTT. Its protein is CASSLGRDTEAFF.

This clone occurred a few times. The genes are TRBV2 and TRBJ1-4; no clear D. The ends were cut back, 7 bases at V and 8 bases at J, with 17 bases in the middle. There are 14 residues in the CDR3. The germline gives CDR1 SNHLY, CDR2 FYNNEI. CDR3 DNA sequence: TGTGCCAGCATAGCGGGCCAGGCGGGCGAAAAACTGTTTTTT. Encoded protein: CASIAGQAGEKLFF.

CDR3 sequence: CATRGATGPAGELFF. The CDR3 DNA reads as TGTGCCACCCGAGGGGCGACAGGGCCGGCCGGGGAGCTGTTTTTT. The chain recombines TRBV2 with TRBJ2-2; TRBD1 aligns across 7 bases. The germline gives CDR1 SNHLY, CDR2 FYNNEI. CDR3 length: 15 amino acids. V trimming: 10 bases; J trimming: 6 bases; junction bases outside the gene matches: 14.

The count of this clone is one. CDR3: CASSQWRGRETQYF. The CDR3 nucleotides read TGTGCCAGCAGTCAATGGCGGGGGAGGGAGACCCAGTACTTC. This rearrangement joins TRBV7-8 to TRBJ2-5; 7 bases fit TRBD2. The CDR3 covers 14 residues. Trimming took 6 bases from V and 5 from J; bases not matched to a gene: 9. CDR1 is SGHVS, CDR2 FQNEAQ, per germline. Complete variable domain (other parts from reference TRBV7-8 and TRBJ2-5): GAGVSQSPRYKVAKRGQDVALRCDPISGHVSLFWYQQALGQGPEFLTYFQNEAQLDKSGLPSDRFFAERPEGSVSTLKIQRTQQEDSAVYLCASSQWRGRETQYFGPGTRLLVL.

The chain couples TRBV6-5 to TRBJ2-6; the D is unclear. The CDR3 loop spans 15 amino acids. Germline CDR1 is MNHEY and CDR2 is SVGAGI. The V end was cut by 6 bases, the J end by 0 bases, with 9 bases between. CDR3 DNA: TGTGCCAGCAGCCGGGCCTCCTCTGGGGCCAACGTCCTGACTTTC. Translated: CASSRASSGANVLTF.

The J gene is TRBJ1-6, the V gene TRBV28; perhaps TRBD1 as D (5 bases). The germline CDR1 and CDR2 sequences are MDHEN and SYDVKM. This CDR3 has 16 amino acids. V was clipped by 5 bases and J by 8 bases, with 19 bases between them. In DNA, the CDR3 is TGTGCCAGCAGTCCGTACAGGACCGTAAGGGATTCACCCCTCCACTTT. Translation: CASSPYRTVRDSPLHF.

The rearrangement joins TRBV20-1 to TRBJ2-7; D is perhaps TRBD2 (6 bases). The V end was cut by 3 bases, the J end by 6 bases, with 9 bases between. CDR1 is DFQATT, CDR2 SNEGSKA, per germline (reference sequence). There are 11 residues in the CDR3. In DNA, the CDR3 is TGCAGTGCTAGGCGGGAAACCGAGCAGTACTTC. Protein: CSARRETEQYF.

The V and J genes are TRBV9 and TRBJ2-1; maybe TRBD1 (6 bases). V was cut by 0 bases and J by 6 bases, with 7 bases left in between. Germline V gives CDR1 SGDLS, CDR2 YYNGEE. The length of the CDR3 is 13 residues. DNA of the CDR3: TGTGCCAGCAGCGTAGGGACAGCCAATGAGCAGTTCTTC. Its protein product is CASSVGTANEQFF.

V usage is TRBV5-1 and J usage is TRBJ1-6; D is undetermined. The CDR3 is made up of 14 amino acids. Germline loops: CDR1 SGHRS, CDR2 YFSETQ. Between the trimmed V and J ends, which lost 0 bases and 5 bases, there was a span of 6 bases. The CDR3 nucleotides are TGCGCCAGCAGCTTGGAGAGGGATAATTCACCCCTCCACTTT. This encodes CASSLERDNSPLHF.